Shown below are 20 T cell receptor beta chains from a single sample sequenced in a study of post-analysis software for immune sequencing data. Points from the study as a whole: Four to six TRBV segments were more frequent in patients than controls; TRBV5-6, TRBV5-1 and TRBV20-1 belonged to this group.

The TCR beta cDNA libraries carried unique molecular identifiers. TCRdb itself ran the PCR reads through MiXCR, one entry per CDR3 protein. The repertoire holds about 620,000 distinct CDR3 sequences, with 44% as singletons. Their specific antigens are unknown. Sequences were obtained from blood. The origin of the receptors is a girl under 18 with multiple sclerosis.

The chain combines TRBV19 with TRBJ1-1; D ambiguous. Germline V CDR1 and CDR2: LNHDA, SQIVND (reference sequence). The CDR3 sequence is 16 residues long. Trimming removed 6 bases from V and 4 bases from J, with 21 bases in between. The CDR3 protein is CASSPLEGAWGTEAFF. The CDR3 DNA follows: TGTGCCAGTAGCCCCTTGGAGGGCGCGTGGGGCACTGAAGCTTTCTTT.

This clonotype was recorded a few times. This rearrangement joins TRBV12-3 or TRBV12-4 to TRBJ2-7; D uncertain. The CDR3 loop spans 15 amino acids. The V gene lost 3 bases and the J gene lost 0 bases, with 12 bases spanning the gap. The CDR3 is CASSFSYSRSYEQYF. CDR3 nucleotide sequence: TGTGCCAGCAGTTTCTCCTATAGCCGCTCCTACGAGCAGTACTTC.

This chain links TRBV24-1 with TRBJ2-2, with D tentatively TRBD2 (6 bases). Germline CDR1 is KGHDR and CDR2 is SFDVKD. V lost 0 bases to trimming and J lost 5 bases, with 12 bases between them. The CDR3 runs 16 residues. CDR3 amino acids: CATSDLRAEGTGELFF. The CDR3, as DNA: TGTGCCACCAGTGATTTGCGGGCGGAGGGAACCGGGGAGCTGTTTTTT.

The J gene is TRBJ2-1, the V gene TRBV20-1; D call uncertain. Germline loops: CDR1 DFQATT, CDR2 SNEGSKA (reference sequence). CDR3 size: 11 residues. V gave up 6 bases and J gave up 8 bases, with 11 bases separating them. CDR3 coding DNA: TGCAGTGCCTATTCGGCCCATGAGCAGTTCTTC. Protein product: CSAYSAHEQFF.

V is TRBV7-9 and J is TRBJ1-6, with 8 bases that match TRBD1. The CDR3 runs 15 residues. Germline CDR1 reads SEHNR; CDR2 reads FQNEAQ (reference sequence). J was trimmed by 6 bases and V by 6 bases; bases with no gene match: 7. The CDR3 bases are TGTGCCAGCAGTCCTCAGGGGGCGAGTAATTCACCCCTCCACTTT. Amino acid sequence: CASSPQGASNSPLHF.

This clonotype was picked up one time. The rearrangement links TRBV12-3 or TRBV12-4 to TRBJ2-7, with 8 bases lining up with TRBD2. The ends lost 4 bases at V and 3 bases at J; junction bases unmatched: 8. The CDR3 has 15 amino acids. CDR3 sequence (DNA): TGTGCCAGCAGTTCTTATAGCGGGACTCACTACGAGCAGTACTTC. Protein sequence: CASSSYSGTHYEQYF.

The chain employs TRBV2 and TRBJ1-1; D is possibly TRBD1 (5 bases). This CDR3 comprises 14 residues. Trimming removed 6 bases at V and 4 bases at J, with 15 bases between. Germline-derived CDR1 and CDR2 are SNHLY and FYNNEI. The CDR3 reads CASSPRGRTTEAFF. In nucleotides, the CDR3 is TGTGCCAGCAGCCCAAGGGGCAGGACCACTGAAGCTTTCTTT.

A few counts support this clonotype. The chain uses TRBV6-4 and TRBJ2-3, with D unclear. The CDR3 contains 14 residues. CDR1 is MRHNA, CDR2 SNTAGT, per germline. The V gene lost 2 bases and the J gene lost 4 bases, with 10 bases spanning the gap. CDR3 coding DNA: TGTGCCAGCAGTGACCGGGCCAGCCCAGATACGCAGTATTTT. Protein sequence: CASSDRASPDTQYF.

The chain carries TRBV6-5 and TRBJ2-5; D remains unclear. The J call could be wrong; TRBJ2-1 is a better fit for the DNA end. This CDR3 comprises 14 residues. The germline V gene has CDR1 MNHEY and CDR2 SVGAGI. CDR3 sequence: CASSYGGPGETQFF. CDR3 nucleotide sequence: TGTGCCAGCAGTTACGGTGGACCCGGTGAGACCCAGTTCTTC.

The rearrangement uses TRBV20-1 and TRBJ2-7; D gene uncertain. From germline, CDR1 is DFQATT and CDR2 SNEGSKA (reference sequence). CDR3 length: 15 amino acids. V was shortened by 1 base and J by 2 bases, with 15 bases between the two germline ends. CDR3 sequence (DNA): TGCAGTGCTAGAGTTGATTATCAGCGTGCCTACGAGCAGTACTTC. Its translation is CSARVDYQRAYEQYF.

This clonotype showed up just a few times. This chain uses TRBV5-6 with TRBJ2-1, with 8 positions matching TRBD1. After removal of 3 bases from V and 8 bases from J, the junction contained 7 bases not matched to a gene. The CDR3 runs to 14 residues. Germline V gives CDR1 SGHDT, CDR2 YYEEEE. CDR3 region: CASSWGTGVDEQFF. The CDR3 DNA reads TGTGCCAGCAGCTGGGGGACAGGAGTCGATGAGCAGTTCTTC.

This clonotype was counted only a few times. The V call is TRBV7-2, the J call TRBJ2-7, with 7 bases fitting TRBD2. The V gene end was trimmed by 5 bases and the J gene end by 6 bases; junction bases not matched to a gene: 19. This CDR3 region has 17 residues. Germline V gives CDR1 SGHTA, CDR2 FQGNSA. The CDR3 reads CASSPPLGRGTYPEQYF. The CDR3 DNA follows: TGTGCCAGCAGCCCCCCCCTTGGGCGGGGGACCTATCCCGAGCAGTACTTC.

The V and J genes are TRBV10-2 and TRBJ2-5; a weak D match, TRBD1 (5 bases). Germline CDR1 WSHSY, CDR2 SAAADI. The CDR3 sequence is 13 residues long. The V end was cut by 0 bases, the J end by 7 bases, with 9 bases between. The CDR3 DNA is TGCGCCAGCAGTGAGTCTTCCCAGGGGACCCAGTACTTC. Translating it yields CASSESSQGTQYF.

This chain uses TRBV28 with TRBJ2-2; D may be TRBD1 or TRBD2 (6 bases each). Germline V CDR1 and CDR2: MDHEN, SYDVKM. The V and J ends lost 5 bases and 4 bases respectively, with 17 bases between them. The CDR3 contains 16 residues. CDR3 in amino acids: CASSDIRKGGTGELFF. In nucleotides, the CDR3 is TGTGCCAGCAGTGACATTCGAAAGGGGGGCACCGGGGAGCTGTTTTTT.

The sample holds a few counts of this clonotype. The chain couples TRBV12-3 or TRBV12-4 to TRBJ1-5; D not resolved. Trimming pared 7 bases from V and 2 bases from J, leaving 9 bases between. The CDR3 extends over 13 amino acids. The CDR3 coding sequence is TGTGCCAGCACCTCGTGGGGCAATCAGCCCCAGCATTTT. Protein sequence: CASTSWGNQPQHF.

J is TRBJ2-1 and V is TRBV4-2; D assignment may be TRBD1 or TRBD2 (5 bases each). V lost 0 bases and J 10 bases, leaving 10 bases between the germline ends. The CDR3 is made up of 13 amino acids. Germline assignment: CDR1 LGHNA and CDR2 YNFKEQ. This CDR3 is CASSQELGDEQFF. The CDR3 DNA sequence: TGTGCCAGCAGCCAAGAGTTGGGGGACGAGCAGTTCTTC.

CDR3 DNA sequence: TGCGCCAGCAGCTTGGCAGGGGATGGCACAGATACGCAGTATTTT. Its translation is CASSLAGDGTDTQYF. This rearrangement joins TRBV5-1 to TRBJ2-3; tentative D call: TRBD1 (6 bases). The germline gives CDR1 SGHRS, CDR2 YFSETQ. The V gene lost 0 bases and the J gene lost 1 base, with 9 bases spanning the gap. The CDR3 covers 15 residues.

This clonotype was seen a handful of times. This rearrangement joins TRBV4-2 to TRBJ2-1; 11 positions match TRBD2. This CDR3 comprises 16 residues. CDR1 and CDR2 (germline): LGHNA, YNFKEQ. Trimming took 0 bases from V and 8 from J; bases not matched to a gene: 6. CDR3 sequence reads: CASSQDPTSGNDEQFF. The CDR3 DNA is TGTGCCAGCAGCCAAGACCCGACTAGCGGGAATGATGAGCAGTTCTTC.

V usage is TRBV29-1 and J usage is TRBJ2-5, with TRBD1 identical over 11 bases. Judging by the DNA end, TRBJ2-7 fits better; the J call may be wrong. The germline V gene has CDR1 SQVTM and CDR2 ANQGSEA. This CDR3 has 12 amino acids. The CDR3 loop reads CSAGQGDGEQYF. CDR3 sequence (DNA): TGCAGCGCGGGACAGGGGGACGGCGAGCAGTACTTC.

The gene calls are TRBV7-9 and TRBJ1-1, with D possibly TRBD1 on 6 matching bases. V was trimmed by 2 bases and J by 3 bases, leaving 10 bases between them. Per the germline V gene, CDR1 is SEHNR and CDR2 is FQNEAQ (reference sequence). The CDR3 loop spans 14 amino acids. The CDR3 region is CASSLSGADTEAFF. For the CDR3, the DNA is TGTGCCAGCAGCTTATCAGGGGCCGACACTGAAGCTTTCTTT.